Presented here are 28 T cell receptor beta chains from one specimen sequenced in a study of blood T cell repertoires in COVID-19. TCRdb's table, derived via immunoSEQ multiplex PCR, lists solely in-frame clones and lacks some. The repertoire has around 250,000 clones, roughly nine tenths of them found once; the top ten carry about 5.9%. Source material: peripheral blood. Source of these receptors: a man between 60 and 75 years old with acute or convalescent COVID-19.

This chain joins TRBV7-3 and TRBJ2-1; D remains ambiguous. The CDR3 extends over 13 amino acids. V was clipped by 5 bases and J by 6 bases, with 11 bases between them. Germline V gene sequence: CDR1 SGHTA, CDR2 FQGTGA. The CDR3 loop reads CASSTQVGNEQFF. The DNA for the CDR3 is TGTGCCAGCAGCACCCAGGTGGGCAATGAGCAGTTCTTC.

The chain has TRBV19 and TRBJ2-1; D possibly corresponds to TRBD2 (6 bases). V lost 3 bases and J 5 bases, leaving 14 bases between the germline ends. The CDR3 sequence is 15 residues long. Germline values: CDR1 LNHDA, CDR2 SQIVND (reference sequence). The CDR3 loop reads CASSIRGGGDNEQFF. The CDR3 DNA sequence: TGTGCCAGTAGTATTCGGGGCGGCGGGGACAATGAGCAGTTCTTC.

The chain combines TRBV4-3 with TRBJ1-1; 7 bases are a match to TRBD1. The germline V gene encodes CDR1 LGHNA and CDR2 YSLEER. The CDR3 is 16 residues long. The trim removed 1 base at V and 4 bases at J, leaving 9 bases unmatched. CDR3 in DNA: TGCGCCAGCAGCCAAGGCCGACAGGGTGACTTCACTGAAGCTTTCTTT. Translation gives CASSQGRQGDFTEAFF.

The chain joins TRBV2 to TRBJ2-3; 8 bases fit TRBD2. Trimming took 4 bases from V and 6 from J; bases not matched to a gene: 9. CDR3 length equals 15 residues. Germline loops: CDR1 SNHLY, CDR2 FYNNEI. The CDR3 loop is CASSASGLEADTQYF. CDR3 nucleotide sequence: TGTGCCAGCAGTGCCTCGGGACTAGAGGCGGATACGCAGTATTTT.

The chain recombines TRBV29-1 with TRBJ2-6; TRBD1 matches 7 bases. V was pared by 4 bases and J by 0 bases, with 3 bases of the junction left unmatched. The CDR3 totals 15 residues. CDR1 SQVTM and CDR2 ANQGSEA come from the germline V gene. CDR3 amino acids: CSVGTGISGANVLTF. CDR3 coding DNA: TGCAGCGTTGGGACAGGTATCTCTGGGGCCAACGTCCTGACTTTC.

The chain uses TRBV4-2 and TRBJ2-7, with 9 bases identical to TRBD2. The CDR3 spans 18 residues. Germline V gene sequence: CDR1 LGHNA, CDR2 YNFKEQ. V was clipped by 0 bases and J by 1 base; unmatched bases: 10. The CDR3 is CASSQEAGGNLRSYEQYF. DNA for the CDR3: TGTGCCAGCAGCCAAGAAGCGGGAGGAAATCTGAGGTCCTACGAGCAGTACTTC.

The genes are TRBV5-4 and TRBJ2-7; a possible D gene is TRBD1 (5 bases). Trimming stripped 2 bases from V and 4 bases from J, with 13 bases between. This CDR3 is 14 amino acids long. Germline V lookup: CDR1 SGHNT, CDR2 YYREEE (reference sequence). The CDR3 region is CASSFGNKGYEQYF. The CDR3 DNA sequence: TGTGCCAGCAGCTTCGGTAACAAGGGGTACGAGCAGTACTTC.

V and J are TRBV27 and TRBJ2-7; TRBD1 might be the D (5 bases). With 3 bases removed from V and 7 bases from J, the gap between germline ends came to 7 bases. CDR1 and CDR2 from the germline V gene are MNHEY and SMNVEV (reference sequence). This CDR3 contains 11 residues. DNA of the CDR3: TGTGCCAGCAGTTTCAAGGGGGAGCAGTACTTC. Residues: CASSFKGEQYF.

In DNA form, the CDR3 reads TGTGCCAGCTCACCGGCCTTAGCAGATGAGCAGTTCTTC. Its protein product is CASSPALADEQFF. This chain connects TRBV18 to TRBJ2-1; D not certain. This CDR3 is 13 amino acids long. Looked up from germline, CDR1 is KGHSH and CDR2 is LQKENI. With 3 bases removed from V and 8 bases from J, the gap between germline ends came to 11 bases.

This CDR3 is CASSQIQGRNTIYF. The CDR3 bases are TGCGCCAGCAGCCAGATACAGGGTAGAAACACCATATATTTT. The chain links TRBV4-3 to TRBJ1-3; the D gene is possibly TRBD1 (6 bases). Germline CDR1 and CDR2: LGHNA and YSLEER. Between the trimmed V and J ends, which lost 3 bases and 5 bases, there was a span of 11 bases. This CDR3 has 14 residues.

The chain uses TRBV29-1 and TRBJ1-1; tentatively, D is TRBD1 (5 bases). Germline lookup yields CDR1 SQVTM and CDR2 ANQGSEA. Trimming removed 6 bases from V and 1 base from J, with 15 bases in between. The CDR3 is made up of 14 amino acids. CDR3 region: CSVVKDRPNTEAFF. CDR3 coding DNA: TGCAGCGTAGTTAAAGACAGACCGAACACTGAAGCTTTCTTT.

The chain uses TRBV9 and TRBJ2-5, with 11 bases lining up with TRBD2. Germline CDR1 reads SGDLS; CDR2 reads YYNGEE. V dropped 3 bases and J dropped 0; count of bases not matched to a gene: 13. This CDR3 is 19 amino acids long. For the CDR3, the DNA is TGTGCCAGCAGCGCCCGACCGGGACTAGCGGCATCGTACCAAGAGACCCAGTACTTC. The encoded protein is CASSARPGLAASYQETQYF.

The chain carries TRBV5-8 and TRBJ1-2, with 9 bases matching TRBD1. Trimming at V came to 3 bases and at J to 3 bases, leaving 0 bases not matched to a gene. CDR3 length: 13 residues. Looked up from germline, CDR1 is SGHTS and CDR2 is YDEGEE. The CDR3 bases are TGTGCCAGCAGCTGGACAGGGGACTATGGCTACACCTTC. Protein product: CASSWTGDYGYTF.

The chain has TRBV7-2 and TRBJ2-1, with 9 positions matching TRBD2. The CDR3 spans 14 residues. V shed 3 bases and J 8 bases; nucleotides not matched to a gene: 5. Germline values: CDR1 SGHTA, CDR2 FQGNSA. The CDR3 DNA is TGTGCCAGCAGCTTGGATAGCGGGAGTGATGAGCAGTTCTTC. Amino acid sequence: CASSLDSGSDEQFF.

This sequence joins TRBV10-3 and TRBJ2-5; 8 bases are shared with TRBD2. CDR3 length equals 14 residues. The V segment lost 8 bases and the J segment 1 base; nucleotides outside the gene matches: 6. From germline, CDR1 is ENHRY and CDR2 SYGVKD. CDR3 sequence: CAIAASGRQETQYF. In DNA, the CDR3 is TGTGCCATCGCAGCTAGCGGGCGCCAAGAGACCCAGTACTTC.

This chain joins TRBV15 and TRBJ2-1; no reliable D call. CDR1 and CDR2 from the germline V gene are LNHNV and YYDKDF (reference sequence). The CDR3 covers 16 residues. Trimming removed 1 base at V and 3 bases at J, with 13 bases between. CDR3 sequence (DNA): TGTGCCACCAGCAGAGGGCGGCAGAAAATCTACAATGAGCAGTTCTTC. It encodes CATSRGRQKIYNEQFF.

J is TRBJ1-4 and V is TRBV25-1; 8 bases match TRBD1. The trim removed 6 bases at V and 5 bases at J, leaving 5 bases unmatched. The CDR3 runs to 14 residues. Germline loops: CDR1 MGHDK, CDR2 SYGVNS. The CDR3 loop reads CASRPTGVNEKLFF. The CDR3 nucleotides are TGTGCCAGCAGGCCGACAGGGGTCAATGAAAAACTGTTTTTT.

The genes are TRBV4-1 and TRBJ2-7, with 7 bases lining up with TRBD2. Trimming removed 1 base from V and 4 bases from J; junction bases left unmatched: 7. In germline, CDR1 is MGHRA, CDR2 YSYEKL. This CDR3 region has 15 residues. The CDR3 spells CASSQVRGRSYEQYF. DNA of the CDR3: TGCGCCAGCAGCCAAGTCCGCGGGAGAAGTTACGAGCAGTACTTC.

This clone has just one count. The chain uses TRBV6-2 or TRBV6-3 and TRBJ1-5; perhaps TRBD1 as D (6 bases). The CDR3 loop spans 14 amino acids. Germline V gene lookup returns CDR1 MNHEY and CDR2 SVGEGT. V dropped 6 bases and J dropped 10 bases, with 19 bases sitting between them. CDR3: CASSKDSPNSPQHF. CDR3 in DNA: TGTGCCAGCAGCAAGGACAGCCCCAATAGTCCCCAGCATTTT.

The V gene is TRBV21-1, the J gene TRBJ1-1; TRBD1 is the table's D call and was not checked against the DNA. TRBV21-1 is reported as a pseudogene. CDR3 length: 14 residues. CDR3 DNA: TGTGCCAGCAGCAGGACAAGGCTTAACACTGAAGCTTTCTTT. Amino acids: CASSRTRLNTEAFF.

This sequence joins TRBV6-4 and TRBJ2-7; 12 nucleotides line up with TRBD1. Losses at the gene ends were 5 bases for V and 7 bases for J; bases not matched to a gene: 9. Germline assignment: CDR1 MRHNA and CDR2 SNTAGT. The CDR3 sequence is 15 residues long. The CDR3 DNA reads as TGTGCCAGCAGTCTCCGGGACAGGGGGCTGCGTGAGCAGTACTTC. This translates into CASSLRDRGLREQYF.

CDR3 sequence (DNA): TGCGCCAGCAGCTTGGCCCTGAGCGGGACTTTACAAGAGACCCAGTACTTC. It encodes CASSLALSGTLQETQYF. The rearrangement links TRBV5-1 to TRBJ2-5, with TRBD2 matching 7 bases. V was clipped by 0 bases and J by 2 bases; unmatched bases: 10. Germline V gene data show CDR1 as SGHRS and CDR2 as YFSETQ. This CDR3 comprises 17 residues.

This clone was recorded only once. This sequence joins TRBV27 and TRBJ2-3; 8 positions agree with TRBD2. The CDR3 contains 15 residues. Trimming at V came to 5 bases and at J to 8 bases, leaving 12 bases not matched to a gene. Germline V CDR1 and CDR2: MNHEY, SMNVEV (reference sequence). CDR3 residues: CASSAPGLGGGTQYF. CDR3 in DNA: TGTGCCAGCAGTGCTCCGGGACTAGGGGGAGGTACGCAGTATTTT.

The chain uses TRBV9 and TRBJ2-2, with D hard to call. CDR1 and CDR2 (germline): SGDLS, YYNGEE. The length of the CDR3 is 16 residues. The V end was cut by 0 bases, the J end by 1 base, with 10 bases between. The CDR3 nucleotides read TGTGCCAGCAGCGTAGGGGCAGCCGGGAACACCGGGGAGCTGTTTTTT. Its protein product is CASSVGAAGNTGELFF.

The V gene is TRBV24-1, the J gene TRBJ2-1; TRBD1 agrees at 8 bases. The CDR3 loop spans 17 amino acids. Trimming removed 3 bases from V and 6 bases from J; junction bases left unmatched: 12. The V gene's germline CDR1 is KGHDR and CDR2 SFDVKD. This CDR3 is CATSDPRTGRSANEQFF. Written as DNA, the CDR3 is TGTGCCACCAGTGATCCGAGGACAGGGAGATCGGCCAATGAGCAGTTCTTC.

The chain is built from TRBV21-1 and TRBJ1-6. TRBV21-1 is tagged as a pseudogene. The CDR3 extends over 18 amino acids. Written as DNA, the CDR3 is TGTGCCAGCAGCAATTACCCCGTCCTGAGGTCCTATAATTCACCCCTCCACTTT. Its protein product is CASSNYPVLRSYNSPLHF.

The genes are TRBV12-2 and TRBJ2-1; TRBD2 is the table's D call, not checked against the DNA. TRBV12-2 is described as a pseudogene. This CDR3 comprises 19 residues. The CDR3, as DNA: TGTGCAAGTCGCTTAGTTGGCGTACTAGCGGAGAGCTCCTACAATGAGCAGTTCTTC. Protein sequence: CASRLVGVLAESSYNEQFF.

This clone was found a few times. The chain uses TRBV27 and TRBJ2-5, with 7 bases lining up with TRBD1. CDR3 size: 15 residues. Unmatched junction bases numbered 8, after V lost 4 bases and J lost 3 bases. Germline V CDR1 and CDR2: MNHEY, SMNVEV (reference sequence). The CDR3 nucleotides are TGTGCCAGCAGTTCCAACCCGACAGGGAAAGAGACCCAGTACTTC. It codes for CASSSNPTGKETQYF.